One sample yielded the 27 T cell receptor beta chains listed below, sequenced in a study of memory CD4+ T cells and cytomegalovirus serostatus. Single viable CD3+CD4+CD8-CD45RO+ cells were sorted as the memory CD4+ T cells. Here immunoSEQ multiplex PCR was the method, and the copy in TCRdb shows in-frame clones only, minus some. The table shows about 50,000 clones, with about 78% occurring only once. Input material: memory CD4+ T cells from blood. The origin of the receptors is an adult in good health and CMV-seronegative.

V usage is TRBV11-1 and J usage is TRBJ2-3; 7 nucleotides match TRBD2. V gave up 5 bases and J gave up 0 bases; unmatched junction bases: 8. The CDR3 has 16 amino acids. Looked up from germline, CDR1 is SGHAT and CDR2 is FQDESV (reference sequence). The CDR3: CASSLGPAGSTDTQYF. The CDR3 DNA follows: TGTGCCAGCAGCCTAGGGCCAGCGGGAAGCACAGATACGCAGTATTTT.

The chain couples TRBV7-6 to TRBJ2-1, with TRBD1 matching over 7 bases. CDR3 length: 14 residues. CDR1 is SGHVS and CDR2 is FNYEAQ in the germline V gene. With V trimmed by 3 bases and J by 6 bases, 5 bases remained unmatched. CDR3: CASSFNNRGNEQFF. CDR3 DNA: TGTGCCAGCAGCTTTAACAACAGGGGCAATGAGCAGTTCTTC.

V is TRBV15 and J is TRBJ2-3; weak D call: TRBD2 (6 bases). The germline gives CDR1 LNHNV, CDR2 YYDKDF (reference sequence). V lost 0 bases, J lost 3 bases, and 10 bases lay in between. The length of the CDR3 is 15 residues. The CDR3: CATSRELATTDTQYF. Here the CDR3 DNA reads TGTGCCACCAGCAGAGAGCTAGCGACGACAGATACGCAGTATTTT.

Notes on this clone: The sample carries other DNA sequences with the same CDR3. The CDR3 spells CASSDRLAGYNEQFF. Written as DNA, the CDR3 is TGCGCCAGCAGTGATCGACTAGCGGGGTACAATGAGCAGTTCTTC. The chain recombines TRBV10-2 with TRBJ2-1; TRBD2 matches at 11 bases. CDR3 size: 15 residues. The V segment lost 3 bases and the J segment 4 bases; nucleotides outside the gene matches: 2. The germline V gene has CDR1 WSHSY and CDR2 SAAADI.

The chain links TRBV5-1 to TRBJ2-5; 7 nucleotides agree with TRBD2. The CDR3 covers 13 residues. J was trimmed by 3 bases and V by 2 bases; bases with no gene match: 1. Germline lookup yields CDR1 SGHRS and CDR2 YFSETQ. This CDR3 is CASSLLAKETQYF. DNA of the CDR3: TGCGCCAGCAGCTTACTAGCGAAAGAGACCCAGTACTTC. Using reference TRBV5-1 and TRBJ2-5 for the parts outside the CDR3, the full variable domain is KAGVTQTPRYLIKTRGQQVTLSCSPISGHRSVSWYQQTPGQGLQFLFEYFSETQRNKGNFPGRFSGRQFSNSRSEMNVSTLELGDSALYLCASSLLAKETQYFGPGTRLLVL.

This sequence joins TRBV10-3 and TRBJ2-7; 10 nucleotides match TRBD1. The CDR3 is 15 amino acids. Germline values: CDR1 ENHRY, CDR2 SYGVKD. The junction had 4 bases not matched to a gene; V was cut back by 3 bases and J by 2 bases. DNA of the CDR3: TGTGCCATCAGTGACCCCGGGACAGGGGCCTACGAGCAGTACTTC. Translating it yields CAISDPGTGAYEQYF.

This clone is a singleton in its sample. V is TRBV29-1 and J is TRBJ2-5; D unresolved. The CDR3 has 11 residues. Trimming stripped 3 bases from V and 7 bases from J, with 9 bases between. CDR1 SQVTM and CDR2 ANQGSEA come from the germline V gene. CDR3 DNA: TGCAGCGTTGAGAGTGGCGGGACCCAGTACTTC. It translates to CSVESGGTQYF.

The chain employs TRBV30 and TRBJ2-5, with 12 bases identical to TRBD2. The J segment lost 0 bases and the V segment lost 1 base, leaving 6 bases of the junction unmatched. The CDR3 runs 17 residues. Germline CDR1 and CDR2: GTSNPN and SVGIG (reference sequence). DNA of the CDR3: TGTGCCTGGAGTGGGACTAGCGGGATGAGGAACCAAGAGACCCAGTACTTC. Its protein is CAWSGTSGMRNQETQYF.

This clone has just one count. The CDR3 region has the DNA TGTGCCAGCAGCTTGGGAGGGAGAAGGGCCACAGATACGCAGTATTTT. Its translation is CASSLGGRRATDTQYF. The chain uses TRBV5-4 and TRBJ2-3; D may be TRBD2 (5 bases). The CDR3 consists of 16 residues. Trimming shortened V by 0 bases and J by 2 bases, and 13 bases separated the two germline ends. From germline, CDR1 is SGHNT and CDR2 YYREEE (reference sequence).

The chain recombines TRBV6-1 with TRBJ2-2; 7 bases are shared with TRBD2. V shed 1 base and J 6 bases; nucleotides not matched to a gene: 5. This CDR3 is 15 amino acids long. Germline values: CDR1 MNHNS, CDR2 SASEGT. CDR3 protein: CASSEDGRRPGELFF. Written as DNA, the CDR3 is TGTGCCAGCAGTGAAGACGGGAGGCGGCCCGGGGAGCTGTTTTTT.

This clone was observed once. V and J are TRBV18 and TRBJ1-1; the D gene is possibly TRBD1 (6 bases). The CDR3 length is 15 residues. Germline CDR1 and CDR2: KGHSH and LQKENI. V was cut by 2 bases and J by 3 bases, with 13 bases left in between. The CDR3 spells CASSPSGGADTEAFF. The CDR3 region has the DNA TGTGCCAGCTCACCAAGTGGGGGCGCCGACACTGAAGCTTTCTTT.

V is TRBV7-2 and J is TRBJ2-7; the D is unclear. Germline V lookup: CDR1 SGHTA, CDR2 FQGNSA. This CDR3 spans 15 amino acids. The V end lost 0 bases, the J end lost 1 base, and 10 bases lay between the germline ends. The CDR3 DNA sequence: TGTGCCAGCAGCTTAGCGGCTGGGCGGTCCTACGAGCAGTACTTC. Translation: CASSLAAGRSYEQYF.

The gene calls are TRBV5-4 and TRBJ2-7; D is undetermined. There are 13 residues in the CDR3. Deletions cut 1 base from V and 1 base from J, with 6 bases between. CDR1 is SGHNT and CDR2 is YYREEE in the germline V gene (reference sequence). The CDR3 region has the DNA TGTGCCAGCAGCTTGCCCAAGTCCTACGAGCAGTACTTC. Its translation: CASSLPKSYEQYF.

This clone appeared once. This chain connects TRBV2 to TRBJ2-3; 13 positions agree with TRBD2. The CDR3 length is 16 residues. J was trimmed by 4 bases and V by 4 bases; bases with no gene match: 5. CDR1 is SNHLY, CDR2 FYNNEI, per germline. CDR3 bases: TGTGCCAGCAGTGTTGGACTAGCGGGAGAGGCAGATACGCAGTATTTT. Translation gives CASSVGLAGEADTQYF.

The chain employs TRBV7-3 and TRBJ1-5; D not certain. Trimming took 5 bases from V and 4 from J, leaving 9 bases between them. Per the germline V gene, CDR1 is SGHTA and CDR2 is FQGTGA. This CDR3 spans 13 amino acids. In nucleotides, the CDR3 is TGTGCCAGCAGCCGCGGACGGAATCAGCCCCAGCATTTT. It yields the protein CASSRGRNQPQHF.

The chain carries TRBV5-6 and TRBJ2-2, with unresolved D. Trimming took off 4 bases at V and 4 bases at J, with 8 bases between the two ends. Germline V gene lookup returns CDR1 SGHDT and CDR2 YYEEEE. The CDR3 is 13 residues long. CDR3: CASSTQFTGELFF. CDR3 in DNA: TGTGCCAGCAGCACCCAGTTCACCGGGGAGCTGTTTTTT.

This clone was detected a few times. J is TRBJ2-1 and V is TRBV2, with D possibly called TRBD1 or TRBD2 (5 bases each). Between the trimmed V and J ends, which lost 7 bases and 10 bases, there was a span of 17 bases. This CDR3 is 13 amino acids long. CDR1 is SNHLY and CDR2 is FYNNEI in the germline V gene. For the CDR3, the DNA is TGTGCCAGCACCCGGACCCTAGAGGGGGAGCAGTTCTTC. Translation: CASTRTLEGEQFF.

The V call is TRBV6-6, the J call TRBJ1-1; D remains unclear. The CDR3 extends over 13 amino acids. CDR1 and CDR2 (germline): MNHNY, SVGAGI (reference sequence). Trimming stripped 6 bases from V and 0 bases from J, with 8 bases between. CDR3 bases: TGTGCCAGCAGAGACAAGATGAACACTGAAGCTTTCTTT. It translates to CASRDKMNTEAFF.

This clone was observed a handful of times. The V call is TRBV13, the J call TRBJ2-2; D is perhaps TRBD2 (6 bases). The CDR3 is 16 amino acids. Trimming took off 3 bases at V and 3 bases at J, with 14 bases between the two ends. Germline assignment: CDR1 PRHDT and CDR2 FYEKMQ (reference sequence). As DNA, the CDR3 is TGTGCCAGCAGCTTTGCGAGGCGCGGGGACACCGGGGAGCTGTTTTTT. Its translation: CASSFARRGDTGELFF.

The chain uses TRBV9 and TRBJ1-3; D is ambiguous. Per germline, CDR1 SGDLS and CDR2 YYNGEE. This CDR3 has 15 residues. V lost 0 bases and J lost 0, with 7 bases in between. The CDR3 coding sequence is TGTGCCAGCAGCGTAGGCCGCGCCTCTGGAAACACCATATATTTT. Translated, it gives CASSVGRASGNTIYF.

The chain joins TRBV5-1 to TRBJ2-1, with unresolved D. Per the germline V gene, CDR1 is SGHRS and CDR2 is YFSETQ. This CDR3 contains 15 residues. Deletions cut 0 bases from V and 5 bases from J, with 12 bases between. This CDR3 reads CASSLAEGGNNEQFF. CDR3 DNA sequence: TGCGCCAGCAGCTTGGCCGAAGGTGGGAACAATGAGCAGTTCTTC. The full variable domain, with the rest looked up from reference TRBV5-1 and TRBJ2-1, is KAGVTQTPRYLIKTRGQQVTLSCSPISGHRSVSWYQQTPGQGLQFLFEYFSETQRNKGNFPGRFSGRQFSNSRSEMNVSTLELGDSALYLCASSLAEGGNNEQFFGPGTRLTVL.

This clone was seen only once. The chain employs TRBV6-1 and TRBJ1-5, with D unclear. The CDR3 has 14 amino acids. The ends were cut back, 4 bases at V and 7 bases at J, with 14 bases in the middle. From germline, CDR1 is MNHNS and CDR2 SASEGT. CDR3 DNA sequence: TGTGCCAGCAGTGGACTCTGGGGAAGCCAGCCCCAGCATTTT. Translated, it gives CASSGLWGSQPQHF.

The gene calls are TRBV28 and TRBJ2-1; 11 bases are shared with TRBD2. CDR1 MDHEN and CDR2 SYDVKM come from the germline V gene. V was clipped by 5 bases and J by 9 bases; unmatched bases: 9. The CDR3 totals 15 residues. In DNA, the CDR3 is TGTGCCAGCAGTCCCGGTGGTAGCGGGAGGGGTGAGCAGTTCTTC. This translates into CASSPGGSGRGEQFF.

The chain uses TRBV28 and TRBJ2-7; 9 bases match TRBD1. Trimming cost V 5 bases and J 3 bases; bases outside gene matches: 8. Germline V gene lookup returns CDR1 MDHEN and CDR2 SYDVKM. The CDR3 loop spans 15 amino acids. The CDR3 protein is CASSATGTGYYEQYF. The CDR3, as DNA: TGTGCCAGCAGTGCAACCGGGACAGGGTACTACGAGCAGTACTTC.

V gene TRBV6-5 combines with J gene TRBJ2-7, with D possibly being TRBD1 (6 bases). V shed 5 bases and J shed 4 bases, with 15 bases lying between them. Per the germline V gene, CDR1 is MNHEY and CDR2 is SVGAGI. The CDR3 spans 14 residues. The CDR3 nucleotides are TGTGCCAGCAGTACCCGGACAGCATTTTACGAGCAGTACTTC. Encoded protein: CASSTRTAFYEQYF.

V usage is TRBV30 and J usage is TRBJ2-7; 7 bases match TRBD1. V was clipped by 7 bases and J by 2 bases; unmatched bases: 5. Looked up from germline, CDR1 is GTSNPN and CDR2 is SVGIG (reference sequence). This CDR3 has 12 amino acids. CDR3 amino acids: CALTGAPYEQYF. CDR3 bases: TGTGCCTTAACAGGGGCCCCCTACGAGCAGTACTTC.

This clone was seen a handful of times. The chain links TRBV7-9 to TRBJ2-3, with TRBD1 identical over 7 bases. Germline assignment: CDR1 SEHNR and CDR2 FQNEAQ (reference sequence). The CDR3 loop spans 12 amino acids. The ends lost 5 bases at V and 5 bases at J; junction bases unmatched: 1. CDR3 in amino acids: CASSPGGDTQYF. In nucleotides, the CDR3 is TGTGCCAGCAGCCCAGGGGGAGATACGCAGTATTTT.